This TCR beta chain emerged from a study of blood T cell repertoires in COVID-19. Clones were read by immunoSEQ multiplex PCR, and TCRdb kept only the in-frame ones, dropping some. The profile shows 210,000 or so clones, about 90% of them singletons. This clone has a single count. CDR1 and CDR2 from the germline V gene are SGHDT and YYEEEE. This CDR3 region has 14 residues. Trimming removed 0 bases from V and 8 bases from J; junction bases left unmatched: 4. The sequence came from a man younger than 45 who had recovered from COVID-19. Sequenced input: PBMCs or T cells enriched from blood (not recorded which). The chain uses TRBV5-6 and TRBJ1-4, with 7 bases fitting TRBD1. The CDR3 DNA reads TGTGCCAGCAGCTTGGGACAGGGAGACGAAAAACTGTTTTTT. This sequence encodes CASSLGQGDEKLFF. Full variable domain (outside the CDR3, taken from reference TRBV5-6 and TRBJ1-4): DAGVTQSPTHLIKTRGQQVTLRCSPKSGHDTVSWYQQALGQGPQFIFQYYEEEERQRGNFPDRFSGHQFPNYSSELNVNALLLGDSALYLCASSLGQGDEKLFFGSGTQLSVL.